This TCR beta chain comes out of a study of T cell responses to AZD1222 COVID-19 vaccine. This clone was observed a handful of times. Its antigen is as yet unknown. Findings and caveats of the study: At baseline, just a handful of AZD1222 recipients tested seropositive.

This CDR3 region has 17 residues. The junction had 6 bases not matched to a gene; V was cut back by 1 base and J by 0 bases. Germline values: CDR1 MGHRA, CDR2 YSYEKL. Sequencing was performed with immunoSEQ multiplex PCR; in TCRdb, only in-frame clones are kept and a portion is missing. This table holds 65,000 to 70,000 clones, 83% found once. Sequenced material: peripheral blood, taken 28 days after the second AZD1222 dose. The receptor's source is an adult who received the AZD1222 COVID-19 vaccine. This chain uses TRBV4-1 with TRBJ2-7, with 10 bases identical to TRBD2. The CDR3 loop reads CASSQVLAGDRSYEQYF. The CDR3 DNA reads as TGCGCCAGCAGCCAAGTCCTAGCGGGGGACCGCTCCTACGAGCAGTACTTC.